This TCR beta chain stems from a study of breast tumors, draining lymph nodes, adjacent tissues. TCRdb itself ran the multiplex PCR reads through MiXCR, one entry per CDR3 protein. This table holds 120,000 or so distinct CDR3 sequences, around 20% found once. This clonotype has at least ten counts. Breast cancer patients provided tissue from their axillary draining lymph nodes. The CDR3 is 13 amino acids. V lost 5 bases and J 6 bases, leaving 14 bases between the germline ends. Germline CDR1 KGHSH, CDR2 LQKENI. The clonotype was recovered from a female donor with breast cancer. Some clones in this sample may be carry-over from other donors' samples. V usage is TRBV18 and J usage is TRBJ2-7, with D tentatively TRBD1 (6 bases). Sequencing input: axillary lymph node tissue. The CDR3 nucleotides read TGTGCCAGCTCAGGACGGACAGCGCTCGAGCAGTACTTC. It encodes CASSGRTALEQYF.